These T cell receptor beta chains were read from a single sample in a study of blood T cell repertoires in COVID-19. Sequencing used immunoSEQ multiplex PCR; TCRdb keeps in-frame clones, though not all of them. The sample shows 150,000 or so clones, more than 75% of them seen only once. Specimen: peripheral blood. Receptors originate from an elderly man with acute or convalescent COVID-19. Each CDR3 is given with its conserved first and last residue. A D gene is named only where the DNA matches it firmly. Where a row states a size, it is once, few, many or the class of an expanded clone; other rows omit it.

>TRBV7-9|TRBJ2-2|NA|TRBD2
TGTGCCAGCAGCTCCCCCTCAGCGGGAACGAACACCGGGGAGCTGTTTTTT
CASSSPSAGTNTGELFF
>TRBV30|TRBJ1-1|NA|NA
TGTGCCTGGAGTGTCCGGAACACTGAAGCTTTCTTT
CAWSVRNTEAFF
>TRBV28|TRBJ1-1|NA|NA
TGTGCCAGCAGTTACACTACGCCGAGGGGGTTCGGTAAAGCTTTCTTT
CASSYTTPRGFGKAFF
>TRBV2|TRBJ1-5|NA|NA
TGTGCCAGCAGTGCGCAGGGCAATAGCAATCAGCCCCAGCATTTT
CASSAQGNSNQPQHF
>TRBV28|TRBJ2-5|NA|TRBD1
TGTGCCAGCGGGTCCCCGGGACAGGGTGAGACCCAGTACTTC
CASGSPGQGETQYF
>TRBV5-1|TRBJ1-1|NA|TRBD1
TGCGCCAGCAGCCCGGGTAGGGGGCCGGGGACTGAAGCTTTCTTT
CASSPGRGPGTEAFF
>TRBV27|TRBJ1-2|once|NA
TGTGCCAGCAGTTTATCTGGGGCGCATGGCTACACCTTC
CASSLSGAHGYTF
>TRBV5-1|TRBJ1-3|NA|NA
TGCGCCAGCAGCTTGGACAGGGCGGGTGGAAACACCATATATTTT
CASSLDRAGGNTIYF
>TRBV5-1|TRBJ1-1|once|NA
TGCGCCAGCAGTTATGGACAGAAAGCTTTCTTT
CASSYGQKAFF
>TRBV25-1|TRBJ2-3|NA|NA
TGTGCCAGCAGTGCTTCCGGGGTAAGCACGGATACGCAGTATTTT
CASSASGVSTDTQYF
>TRBV3-1/TRBV3-2|TRBJ2-2|few|NA
TGTGCCAGCAGCCAAGAACTACCCAACCGGGAGCTGTTTTTT
CASSQELPNRELFF
>TRBV24-1|TRBJ1-1|few|NA
TGTGCCACCAGTGGACCGGGTAGGGGACAGAACACTGAAGCTTTCTTT
CATSGPGRGQNTEAFF
>TRBV2|TRBJ2-5|NA|TRBD2
TGTGCCAGCAGGGGACTACAAGAGACCCAGTACTTC
CASRGLQETQYF
>TRBV27|TRBJ1-2|NA|NA
TGTGCCAGCAGTGGCCCTCTTATCGTTGTCTACACCTTC
CASSGPLIVVYTF
>TRBV5-4|TRBJ2-1|NA|TRBD2
TGTGCCAGCAGCTCCGGAACTAGCGGGGGGGCCTCTGAGCAGTTCTTC
CASSSGTSGGASEQFF
>TRBV5-1|TRBJ2-2|NA|NA
TGCGCCAGCAAGACTGCGTCGAACACCGGGGAGCTGTTTTTT
CASKTASNTGELFF
>TRBV6-5|TRBJ2-7|NA|NA
TGTGCCAGCTTCGGGACTCGAACCTACGAGCAGTACTTC
CASFGTRTYEQYF
>TRBV28|TRBJ2-7|NA|NA
TGTGCCAGCAGACCAGACACCCTCTCCTACGAGCAGTACTTC
CASRPDTLSYEQYF
>TRBV15|TRBJ2-2|NA|NA
TGTGCCACCCTGGGGGGGCCGAACACCGGGGAGCTGTTTTTT
CATLGGPNTGELFF
>TRBV7-9|TRBJ2-2|NA|NA
TGTGCCAGCAGCCCGAGCAACGCGAACACCGGGGAGCTGTTTTTT
CASSPSNANTGELFF
>TRBV7-8|TRBJ2-1|NA|TRBD2
TGTGCCAGCAGCCAACCCCGGCGGGAGGGCCAATACAATGAGCAGTTCTTC
CASSQPRREGQYNEQFF
>TRBV5-1|TRBJ1-1|NA|TRBD1
TGCGCCAGCAGCTTGGGGGACAGGGAAGCTTTCTTT
CASSLGDREAFF
>TRBV3-1/TRBV3-2|TRBJ2-7|NA|TRBD2
TGTGCCAGCAGCCAGCGACTAGCGGGAGTGTGGGAGCAGTACTTC
CASSQRLAGVWEQYF
>TRBV6-5|TRBJ1-6|NA|NA
TGTGCCAGCAGTTACTCATCCCTAGCTGCAGTCCTCCACTTT
CASSYSSLAAVLHF
>TRBV6-5|TRBJ1-1|NA|NA
TGTGCCAGCAGCCGACCAGGTACTGAAGCTTTCTTT
CASSRPGTEAFF
>TRBV19|TRBJ1-1|NA|TRBD1
TGTGCCAGTAGTCCTGACAGGGTTGGATTCACTGAAGCTTTCTTT
CASSPDRVGFTEAFF
>TRBV9|TRBJ1-6|NA|NA
TGTGCCAGCAGCGCATTGGCAGGGGCTAATAATTCACCCCTCCACTTT
CASSALAGANNSPLHF
>TRBV5-1|TRBJ2-2|few|TRBD1
TGCGCCAGCAGCTTTTCCGGACAGGGGAACGGGGAGCTGTTTTTT
CASSFSGQGNGELFF
>TRBV19|TRBJ1-2|NA|TRBD1
TGTGCCAGTAGTATCACCCCCGCCGGGACAGGGACTCATGGCTACACCTTC
CASSITPAGTGTHGYTF
>TRBV6-6|TRBJ1-6|NA|NA
TGTGCCAGCAGTTACTCGACTCAGGGTGGCTCACCCCTCCACTTT
CASSYSTQGGSPLHF
>TRBV14|TRBJ2-1|NA|TRBD2
TGTGCCAGCAGCCAAGGTGCAGGGGGGCGAGAAGCGGGAGGGTACAATGAGCAGTTCTTC
CASSQGAGGREAGGYNEQFF
>TRBV11-1|TRBJ1-6|few|NA
TGTGCCAGCAGCTTAGATCGAGTATCACCCCTCCACTTT
CASSLDRVSPLHF
>TRBV5-6|TRBJ2-1|few|NA
TGTGCCAGCAGCAACCGGGGGTTCAGCCAGAACAATGAGCAGTTCTTC
CASSNRGFSQNNEQFF
>TRBV27|TRBJ1-5|once|NA
TGTGCCAGCAGTTTAACTTTCGGGCAGCCCCAGCATTTT
CASSLTFGQPQHF
>TRBV20-1|TRBJ2-1|NA|NA
TGCAGTGCTAGCCCGAATGAGCAGTTCTTC
CSASPNEQFF
>TRBV19|TRBJ1-2|NA|NA
TGTGCCAGTACTTTCCATGGCTACACCTTC
CASTFHGYTF
>TRBV2|TRBJ1-6|NA|NA
TGTGCCAGCAATCGAGATTCCAATTCACCCCTCCACTTT
CASNRDSNSPLHF
>TRBV25-1|TRBJ2-1|NA|NA
TGTGCCAGCAGTGGGGGGCAGGTCATTGGCTACAATGAGCAGTTCTTC
CASSGGQVIGYNEQFF
>TRBV20-1|TRBJ1-1|NA|NA
TGCAGTGCTAGAGATCTCGACAGGTTGCTCTTT
CSARDLDRLLF
>TRBV9|TRBJ1-6|NA|TRBD1
TGTGCCAGCAGCGCCGGGACAGGGGATTCACCCCTCCACTTT
CASSAGTGDSPLHF
>TRBV28|TRBJ1-2|NA|TRBD1
TGTGCCAGCAGTTTAGGGGGACAGGGGTATTATTATGGCTACACCTTC
CASSLGGQGYYYGYTF
>TRBV28|TRBJ1-2|NA|TRBD1
TGTGCCAGCAGTGAACAGGGGCGGCTTAACTATGGCTACACCTTC
CASSEQGRLNYGYTF
>TRBV9|TRBJ2-7|few|TRBD2
TGTGCCAGCAGCCTAAGCGGGAGGGCCAAAGGTTACGAGCAGTACTTC
CASSLSGRAKGYEQYF
>TRBV2|TRBJ1-5|NA|NA
TGTGCCAGCAGTGAAATAGGGGTCAATCAGCCCCAGCATTTT
CASSEIGVNQPQHF
>TRBV7-2|TRBJ2-1|NA|NA
TGTGCCAGCAGCTTAGCGCAGGGGTTTTATGGCTACAATGAGCAGTTCTTC
CASSLAQGFYGYNEQFF
>TRBV3-1/TRBV3-2|TRBJ2-2|NA|NA
TGTGCCAGCAGCCAAGGGACTCTTGGGGAGCTGTTTTTT
CASSQGTLGELFF
>TRBV5-1|TRBJ1-2|NA|TRBD1
TGCGCCAGCAGCTTGGCCGAGGGGACAGTAAACCATGGCTACACCTTC
CASSLAEGTVNHGYTF
>TRBV5-6|TRBJ1-2|NA|TRBD1
TGTGCCAGCAGCACGCCTTTTACCGGGACAGAGGGGGGCTACACCTTC
CASSTPFTGTEGGYTF
>TRBV27|TRBJ2-1|NA|TRBD2
TGTGCCAGCTCGGCGGGGGTTGGGTACAATGAGCAGTTCTTC
CASSAGVGYNEQFF